These 5 T cell receptor beta chains share one sample of origin, sequenced in a study of cytomegalovirus exposure and HLA in healthy donors. The PCR had 60 Vbeta and 13 Jbeta primers. The method was immunoSEQ multiplex PCR; TCRdb's version includes in-frame clones alone and lacks a portion of them. The profile shows approximately 130,000 clones, around 83% of them singletons. The sequencing sample was made of PBMCs. Every receptor here comes from a woman younger than 45 in good health and CMV-seropositive.

V usage is TRBV18 and J usage is TRBJ1-2; weak D call: TRBD1 (5 bases). In germline, CDR1 is KGHSH, CDR2 LQKENI. The CDR3 runs 15 residues. Trimming shortened V by 3 bases and J by 9 bases, and 20 bases separated the two germline ends. CDR3: CASSPSSTLPGSYTF. The CDR3 coding sequence is TGTGCCAGCTCACCGAGCTCTACCCTTCCAGGGAGCTACACCTTC.

In the case of this clone: At one end, the junction sequence differs from germline, possibly due to a read error. V and J are TRBV7-7 and TRBJ1-1, with a weak D call TRBD1 (6 bases). The CDR3 length is 14 residues. CDR1 SSHAT and CDR2 FNYEAQ come from the germline V gene (reference sequence). CDR3 coding DNA: TGTGCCAGCAGCTCCCACAGGGTGAACGCTGAAGCTTTCTTT. Its translation is CASSSHRVNAEAFF. The whole variable domain, filled in from reference TRBV7-7 and TRBJ1-1, reads GAGVSQSPRYKVTKRGQDVTLRCDPISSHATLYWYQQALGQGPEFLTYFNYEAQPDKSGLPSDRFSAERPEGSISTLTIQRTEQRDSAMYRCASSSHRVNAEAFFGQGTRLTVV.

The rearrangement uses TRBV11-2 and TRBJ1-4; 8 bases align to TRBD1. The germline CDR1 and CDR2 sequences are SGHAT and FQNNGV. The CDR3 runs 20 residues. The J segment lost 7 bases and the V segment lost 0 bases, leaving 19 bases of the junction unmatched. The CDR3: CASSLDDRWDRYWAGEKLFF. In DNA, the CDR3 is TGTGCCAGCAGCTTAGATGATAGGTGGGACAGGTATTGGGCTGGTGAAAAACTGTTTTTT.

The chain carries TRBV6-5 and TRBJ2-2, with a weak D call TRBD2 (5 bases). The CDR3 runs 13 residues. Germline V gene data show CDR1 as MNHEY and CDR2 as SVGAGI. V gave up 4 bases and J gave up 5 bases, with 8 bases separating them. The CDR3 loop is CASSSLVTGELFF. Here the CDR3 DNA reads TGTGCCAGCAGTTCACTAGTAACCGGGGAGCTGTTTTTT.

The rearrangement joins TRBV5-6 to TRBJ2-5; 11 nucleotides align to TRBD1. The tail of the sequence fits TRBJ2-7 better, so the J call may be wrong. Germline lookup yields CDR1 SGHDT and CDR2 YYEEEE. The CDR3 is made up of 17 amino acids. The CDR3 loop is CASSPRTGGFSAYEQYF. The CDR3 nucleotides are TGTGCCAGCAGCCCAAGGACAGGGGGCTTTTCCGCCTACGAGCAGTACTTC.